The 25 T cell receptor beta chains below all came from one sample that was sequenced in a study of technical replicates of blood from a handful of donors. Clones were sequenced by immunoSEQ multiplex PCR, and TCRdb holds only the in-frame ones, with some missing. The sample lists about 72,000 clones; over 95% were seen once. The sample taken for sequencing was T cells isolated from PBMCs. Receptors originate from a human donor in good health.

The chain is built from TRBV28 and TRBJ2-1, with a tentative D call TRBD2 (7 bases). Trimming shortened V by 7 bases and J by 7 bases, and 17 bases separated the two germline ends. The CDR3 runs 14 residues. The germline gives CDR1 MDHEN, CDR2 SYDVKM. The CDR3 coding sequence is TGTGCCAGCACCTTTGGGGGGGCGCAGAATGAGCAGTTCTTC. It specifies CASTFGGAQNEQFF.

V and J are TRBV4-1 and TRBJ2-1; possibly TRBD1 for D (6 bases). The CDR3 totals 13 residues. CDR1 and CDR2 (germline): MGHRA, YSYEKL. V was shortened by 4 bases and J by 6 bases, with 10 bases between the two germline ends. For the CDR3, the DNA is TGCGCCAGCAGCCTCCGCAGGGGCAATGAGCAGTTCTTC. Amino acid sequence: CASSLRRGNEQFF.

Here the CDR3 DNA reads TGCGCCAGCAGCCCGGGACATCTCTACGAGCAGTACTTC. It is translated as CASSPGHLYEQYF. The chain uses TRBV4-1 and TRBJ2-7, with a tentative D call TRBD1 (6 bases). With 4 bases removed from V and 3 bases from J, the gap between germline ends came to 10 bases. Germline V gene sequence: CDR1 MGHRA, CDR2 YSYEKL. This CDR3 has 13 residues.

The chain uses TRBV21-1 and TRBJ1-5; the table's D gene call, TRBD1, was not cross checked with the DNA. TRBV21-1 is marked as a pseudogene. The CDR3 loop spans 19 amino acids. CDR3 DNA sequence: TGTGCCAGCAGCAAGGCCCGCCGGGACAGGGGCCCTAGCAATCAGCCCCAGCATTTT. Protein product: CASSKARRDRGPSNQPQHF.

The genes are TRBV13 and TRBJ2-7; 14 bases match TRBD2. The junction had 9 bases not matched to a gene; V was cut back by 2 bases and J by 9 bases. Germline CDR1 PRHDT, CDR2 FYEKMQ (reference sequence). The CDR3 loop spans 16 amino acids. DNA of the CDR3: TGTGCCAGCAGCTTATCCTCGACTAGCGGGGGGGGCGGGCAGTACTTC. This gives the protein CASSLSSTSGGGGQYF.

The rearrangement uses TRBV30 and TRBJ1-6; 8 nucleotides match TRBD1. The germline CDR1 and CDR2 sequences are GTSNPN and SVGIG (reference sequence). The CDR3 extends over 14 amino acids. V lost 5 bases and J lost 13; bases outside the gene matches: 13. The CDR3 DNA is TGTGCCTGGCTCGGGACAGGTGTTTGGCAGCCCCTCCACTTT. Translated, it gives CAWLGTGVWQPLHF.

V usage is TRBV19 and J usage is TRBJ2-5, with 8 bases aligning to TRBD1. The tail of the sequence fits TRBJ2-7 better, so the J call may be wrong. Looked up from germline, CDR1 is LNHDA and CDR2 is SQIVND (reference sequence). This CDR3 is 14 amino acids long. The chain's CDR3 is CASSIRTGSYEQYF. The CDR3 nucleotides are TGTGCCAGTAGTATTCGGACAGGGTCCTACGAGCAGTACTTC.

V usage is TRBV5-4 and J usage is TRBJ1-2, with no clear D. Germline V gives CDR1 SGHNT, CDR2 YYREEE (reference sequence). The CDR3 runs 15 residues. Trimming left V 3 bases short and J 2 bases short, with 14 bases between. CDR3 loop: CASSSGKGSNYGYTF. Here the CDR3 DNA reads TGTGCCAGCAGCTCGGGGAAGGGCTCGAACTATGGCTACACCTTC.

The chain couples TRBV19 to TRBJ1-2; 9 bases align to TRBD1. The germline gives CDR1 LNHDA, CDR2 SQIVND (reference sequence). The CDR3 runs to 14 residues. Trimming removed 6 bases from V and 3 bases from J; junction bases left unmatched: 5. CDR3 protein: CASRTGGFDYGYTF. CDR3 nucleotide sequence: TGTGCCAGTAGGACAGGGGGGTTTGACTATGGCTACACCTTC.

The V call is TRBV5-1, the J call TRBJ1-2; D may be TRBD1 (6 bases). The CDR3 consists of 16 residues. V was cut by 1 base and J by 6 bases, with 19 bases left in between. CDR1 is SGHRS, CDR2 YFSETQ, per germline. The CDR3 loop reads CASSLKGGEADNGYTF. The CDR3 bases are TGCGCCAGCAGCTTGAAGGGGGGGGAGGCCGACAATGGCTACACCTTC.

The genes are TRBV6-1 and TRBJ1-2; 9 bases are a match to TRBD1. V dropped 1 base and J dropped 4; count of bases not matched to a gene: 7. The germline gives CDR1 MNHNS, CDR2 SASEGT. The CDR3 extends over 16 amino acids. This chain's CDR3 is CASSEDWTGDIYGYTF. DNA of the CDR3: TGTGCCAGCAGTGAAGATTGGACAGGGGACATCTATGGCTACACCTTC.

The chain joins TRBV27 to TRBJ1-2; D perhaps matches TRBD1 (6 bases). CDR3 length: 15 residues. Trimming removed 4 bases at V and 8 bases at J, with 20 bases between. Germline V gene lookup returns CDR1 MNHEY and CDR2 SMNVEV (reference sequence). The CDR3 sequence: CASSSGAGAIRGYTF. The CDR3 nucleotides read TGTGCCAGCAGTTCTGGGGCAGGGGCCATTAGGGGCTACACCTTC.

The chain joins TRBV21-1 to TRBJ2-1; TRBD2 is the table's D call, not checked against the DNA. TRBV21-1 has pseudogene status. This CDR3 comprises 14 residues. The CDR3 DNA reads TGTGCCAGCAGCAAAATGAGGGTGGGTAATGAGCAGTTCTTC. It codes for CASSKMRVGNEQFF.

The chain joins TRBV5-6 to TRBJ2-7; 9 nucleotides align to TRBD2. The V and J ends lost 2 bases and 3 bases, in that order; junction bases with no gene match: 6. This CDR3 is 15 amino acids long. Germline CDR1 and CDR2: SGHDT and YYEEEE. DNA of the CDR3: TGTGCCAGCAGCTTTTGGGGGCGGGGGGGCTACGAGCAGTACTTC. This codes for CASSFWGRGGYEQYF.

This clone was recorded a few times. The CDR3, as DNA: TGCAGCGTCCGGGGGAACACTGAAGCTTTCTTT. Translated: CSVRGNTEAFF. The chain is built from TRBV29-1 and TRBJ1-1; no definite D call. The CDR3 length is 11 residues. V shed 6 bases and J shed 1 base, with 6 bases lying between them. CDR1 and CDR2 (germline): SQVTM, ANQGSEA.

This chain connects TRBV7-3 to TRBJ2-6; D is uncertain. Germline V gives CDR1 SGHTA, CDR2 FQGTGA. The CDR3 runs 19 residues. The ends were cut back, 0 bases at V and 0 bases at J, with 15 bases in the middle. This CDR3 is CASSLTSPTTLSGANVLTF. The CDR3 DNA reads TGTGCCAGCAGCTTAACCTCCCCCACAACCCTCTCTGGGGCCAACGTCCTGACTTTC.

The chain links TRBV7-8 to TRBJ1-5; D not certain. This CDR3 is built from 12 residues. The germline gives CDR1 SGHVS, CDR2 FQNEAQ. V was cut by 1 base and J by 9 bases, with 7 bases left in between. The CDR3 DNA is TGTGCCAGCAGCTTAGATCTTCGGCCCCAGCATTTT. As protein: CASSLDLRPQHF.

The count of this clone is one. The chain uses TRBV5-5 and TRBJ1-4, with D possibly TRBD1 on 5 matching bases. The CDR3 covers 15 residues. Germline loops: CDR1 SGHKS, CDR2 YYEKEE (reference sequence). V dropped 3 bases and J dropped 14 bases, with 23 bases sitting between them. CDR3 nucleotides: TGTGCCAGCAGCTCCGAGTCCGTGGGGACTAGGAACCTGTTTTTT. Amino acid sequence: CASSSESVGTRNLFF.

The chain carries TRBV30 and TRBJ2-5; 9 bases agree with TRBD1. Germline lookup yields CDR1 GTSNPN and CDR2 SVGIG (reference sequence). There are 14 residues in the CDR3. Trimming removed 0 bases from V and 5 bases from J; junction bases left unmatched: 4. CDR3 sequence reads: CAWSVGTGTETQYF. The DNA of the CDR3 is TGTGCCTGGAGTGTTGGGACAGGGACGGAGACCCAGTACTTC.

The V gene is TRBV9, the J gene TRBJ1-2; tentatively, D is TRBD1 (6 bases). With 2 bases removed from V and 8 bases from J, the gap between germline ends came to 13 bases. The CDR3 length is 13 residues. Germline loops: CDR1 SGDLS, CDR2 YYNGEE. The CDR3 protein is CASSVTGRRGYTF. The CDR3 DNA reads TGTGCCAGCAGCGTTACAGGGAGACGGGGCTACACCTTC.

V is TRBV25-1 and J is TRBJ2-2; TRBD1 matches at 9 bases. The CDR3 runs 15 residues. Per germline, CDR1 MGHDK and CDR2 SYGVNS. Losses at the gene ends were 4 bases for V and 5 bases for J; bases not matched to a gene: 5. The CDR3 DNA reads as TGTGCCAGCAGTGGGGACAGGGCATGGACCGGGGAGCTGTTTTTT. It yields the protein CASSGDRAWTGELFF. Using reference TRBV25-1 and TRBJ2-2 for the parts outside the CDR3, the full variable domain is EADIYQTPRYLVIGTGKKITLECSQTMGHDKMYWYQQDPGMELHLIHYSYGVNSTEKGDLSSESTVSRIRTEHFPLTLESARPSHTSQYLCASSGDRAWTGELFFGEGSRLTVL.

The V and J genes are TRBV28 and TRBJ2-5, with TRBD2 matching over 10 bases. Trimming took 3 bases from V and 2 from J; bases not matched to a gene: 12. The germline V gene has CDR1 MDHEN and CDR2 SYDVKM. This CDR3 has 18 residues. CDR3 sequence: CASSFPTLHSGGQETQYF. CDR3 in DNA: TGTGCCAGCAGTTTCCCAACCCTTCATAGCGGGGGGCAAGAGACCCAGTACTTC.

The CDR3 spells CASSLSSYEQYF. Here the CDR3 DNA reads TGTGCCAGCAGCTTATCGTCCTACGAGCAGTACTTC. This chain uses TRBV7-6 with TRBJ2-7; D remains ambiguous. Germline-derived CDR1 and CDR2 are SGHVS and FNYEAQ. CDR3 size: 12 residues. Trimming shortened V by 2 bases and J by 1 base, and 3 bases separated the two germline ends.

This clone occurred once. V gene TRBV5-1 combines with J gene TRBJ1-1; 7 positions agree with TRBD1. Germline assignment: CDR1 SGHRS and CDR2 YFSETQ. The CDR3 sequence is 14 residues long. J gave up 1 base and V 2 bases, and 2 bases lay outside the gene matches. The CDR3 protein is CASSFRDRNTEAFF. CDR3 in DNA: TGCGCCAGCAGCTTTCGGGACAGGAACACTGAAGCTTTCTTT.

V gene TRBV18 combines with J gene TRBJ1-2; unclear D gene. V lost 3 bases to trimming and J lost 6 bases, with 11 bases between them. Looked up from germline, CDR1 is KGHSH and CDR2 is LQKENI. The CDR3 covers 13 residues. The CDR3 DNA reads TGTGCCAGCTCACCGAGAAAGAGCGATGGCTACACCTTC. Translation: CASSPRKSDGYTF.